The clone carrying this TCR beta chain was seen many times. Its antigen remains unidentified. The sample comes from a study of T-cell reconstitution after alpha-beta-depleted transplantation in children. Study results and limitations: A year post-transplant, T-cell counts and diversity derived mostly from newly produced T cells.

Unique molecular identifiers were incorporated during preparation of the TCRbeta library. TCRdb re-derived calls from the PCR reads in MiXCR, one entry per CDR3 protein. The table includes 200,000 to 250,000 distinct CDR3 sequences, about 7% detected once. Germline CDR1 is SGHTA and CDR2 is FQGNSA. This CDR3 is 15 amino acids long. Trimming shortened V by 2 bases and J by 2 bases, and 12 bases separated the two germline ends. Sample: PBMCs, taken before TCRalphabeta/CD19-depleted stem cell transplant. This sequence was found in a boy younger than 10 with acute lymphoblastic leukemia, due to receive a stem cell transplant. V and J are TRBV7-2 and TRBJ2-5; D is possibly TRBD2 (5 bases). The chain's CDR3 is CASSLQVASQETQYF. CDR3 DNA sequence: TGTGCCAGCAGCTTACAAGTAGCGAGTCAAGAGACCCAGTACTTC.